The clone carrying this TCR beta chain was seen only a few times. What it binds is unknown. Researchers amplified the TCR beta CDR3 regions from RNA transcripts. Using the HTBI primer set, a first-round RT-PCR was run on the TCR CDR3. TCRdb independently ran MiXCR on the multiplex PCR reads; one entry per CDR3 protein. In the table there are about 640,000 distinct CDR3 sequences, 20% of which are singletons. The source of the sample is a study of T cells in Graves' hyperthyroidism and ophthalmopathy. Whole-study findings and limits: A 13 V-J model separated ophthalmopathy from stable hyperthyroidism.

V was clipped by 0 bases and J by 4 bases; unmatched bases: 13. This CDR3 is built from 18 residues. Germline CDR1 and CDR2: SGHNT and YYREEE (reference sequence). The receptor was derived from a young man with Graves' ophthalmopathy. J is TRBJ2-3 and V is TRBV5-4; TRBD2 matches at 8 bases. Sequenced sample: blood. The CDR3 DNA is TGTGCCAGCAGCTTGGGCGGCGCCGGGAGGGCCCGAGCAGATACGCAGTATTTT. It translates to CASSLGGAGRARADTQYF.